This TCR beta chain is drawn from a study of T cell clonotyping in hematopoietic cell transplantation. Study context: Recipients' pretransplant samples followed cytoreduction.

As concerns this clone: The target antigen is unknown.

This CDR3 region has 13 residues. V shed 5 bases and J shed 10 bases, with 17 bases lying between them. Germline V CDR1 and CDR2: SEHNR, FQNEAQ (reference sequence). Points from the study as a whole: No sorting was done, leaving CD4 and CD8 contributions mixed.

The data were produced by immunoSEQ multiplex PCR, yet TCRdb's version contains in-frame clones alone and is incomplete. This sample has about 20,000 clones, with more than 75% found just once. Time point in this sample: recipient sample about 28 days before transplant, after cytoreduction. Recipient blood drawn about 28 days pretransplant and days 30, 100, 180 after. The TCR comes from a man aged 50 to 60 with acute myeloid leukemia. Some clones in this sample may be carry-over from other donors' samples. The chain combines TRBV7-9 with TRBJ1-1; perhaps TRBD1 as D (5 bases). The sample in question was peripheral blood mononuclear cells, obtained before stem cell transplant. CDR3 sequence: CASSEVEGTPAFF. DNA for the CDR3: TGTGCCAGCAGCGAGGTGGAAGGGACTCCAGCTTTCTTT.